This TCR beta chain was found in a study of cytomegalovirus exposure and HLA in healthy donors. General study findings and limits: The number of N-insertions in an Asian-associated ancestry cluster was reportedly below the roughly 620-donor mean in a later analysis. Later on, analysis showed that most CMV-associated TCR beta chains appeared to be HLA-restricted. The study designated 150 to 200 TCR beta chains cytomegalovirus-associated.

The CDR3 is 11 residues long. Primers: 60 Vbeta forward and 13 Jbeta reverse. The data were produced by immunoSEQ multiplex PCR, yet TCRdb's version contains in-frame clones alone and is incomplete. The data show fewer than 200,000 clones, about 81% seen once. As to this clone: Its antigen is currently unknown.

This TCR was recovered from a woman aged 45-59 years in good health and CMV-seropositive. The chain has TRBV12-1 and TRBJ1-5; TRBD1 was called by the table and not checked on the DNA. TRBV12-1 counts as a pseudogene. The sample was PBMCs. In DNA, the CDR3 is TGTGCCAGCAGCTCCCAGGAGCCCCAGCATTTT. Translating gives CASSSQEPQHF.